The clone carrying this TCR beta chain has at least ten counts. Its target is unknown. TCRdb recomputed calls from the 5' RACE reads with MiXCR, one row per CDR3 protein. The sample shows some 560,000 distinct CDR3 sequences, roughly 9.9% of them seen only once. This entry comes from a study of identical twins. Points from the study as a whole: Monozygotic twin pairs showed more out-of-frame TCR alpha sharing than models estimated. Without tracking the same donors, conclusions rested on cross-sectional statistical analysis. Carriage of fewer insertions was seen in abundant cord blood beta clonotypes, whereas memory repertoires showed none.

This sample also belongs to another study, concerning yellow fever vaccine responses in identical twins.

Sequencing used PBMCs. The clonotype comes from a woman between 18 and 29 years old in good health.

CDR3 residues: CASSVVYNEQFF. In nucleotides, the CDR3 is TGTGCCAGCAGCGTAGTGTACAATGAGCAGTTCTTC. V gene TRBV9 combines with J gene TRBJ2-1, with no clear D. The V end lost 0 bases, the J end lost 4 bases, and 2 bases lay between the germline ends. Germline CDR1 is SGDLS and CDR2 is YYNGEE. The CDR3 sequence is 12 residues long.